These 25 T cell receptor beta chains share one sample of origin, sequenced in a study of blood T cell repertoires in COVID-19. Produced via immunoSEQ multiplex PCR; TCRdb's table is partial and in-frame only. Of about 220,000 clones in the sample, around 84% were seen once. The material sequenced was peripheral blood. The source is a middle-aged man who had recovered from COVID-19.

The CDR3 DNA follows: TGTGCCAGCAGGAGGACAGGAGGCAATGAGCAGTTCTTC. It codes for CASRRTGGNEQFF. This chain connects TRBV6-5 to TRBJ2-1; 7 bases are a match to TRBD1. Trimming removed 6 bases from V and 6 bases from J; junction bases left unmatched: 5. The CDR3 totals 13 residues. Germline CDR1 is MNHEY and CDR2 is SVGAGI.

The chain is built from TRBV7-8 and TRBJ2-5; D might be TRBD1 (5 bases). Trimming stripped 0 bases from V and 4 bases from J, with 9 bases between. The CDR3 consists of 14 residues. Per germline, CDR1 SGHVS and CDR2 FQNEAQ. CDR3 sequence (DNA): TGTGCCAGCAGCTTAGCCGGCCAGGGAGAGACCCAGTACTTC. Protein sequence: CASSLAGQGETQYF.

The CDR3 here is CASSRPGQSHYEQYF. Here the CDR3 DNA reads TGTGCCAGCAGTAGGCCGGGACAGAGCCACTACGAGCAGTACTTC. The chain recombines TRBV27 with TRBJ2-7; 7 nucleotides align to TRBD1. The trim removed 5 bases at V and 3 bases at J, leaving 10 bases unmatched. Germline-derived CDR1 and CDR2 are MNHEY and SMNVEV (reference sequence). The CDR3 extends over 15 amino acids.

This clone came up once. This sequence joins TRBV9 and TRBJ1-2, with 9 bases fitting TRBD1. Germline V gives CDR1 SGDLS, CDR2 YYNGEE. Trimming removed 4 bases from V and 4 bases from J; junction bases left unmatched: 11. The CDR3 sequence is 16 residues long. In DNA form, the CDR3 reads TGTGCCAGCAGCATCCTTTCCGGGACAGGGCCCTATGGCTACACCTTC. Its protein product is CASSILSGTGPYGYTF.

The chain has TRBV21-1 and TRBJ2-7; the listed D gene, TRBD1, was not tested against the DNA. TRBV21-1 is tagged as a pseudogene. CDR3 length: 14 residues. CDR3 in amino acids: CASSKDRDSYEQYF. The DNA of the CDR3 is TGTGCCAGCAGCAAGGACAGAGACTCCTACGAGCAGTACTTC.

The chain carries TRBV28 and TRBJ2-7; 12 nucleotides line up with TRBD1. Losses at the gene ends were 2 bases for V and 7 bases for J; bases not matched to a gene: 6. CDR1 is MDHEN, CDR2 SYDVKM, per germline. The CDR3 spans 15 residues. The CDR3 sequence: CASSLVGTGGGEQYF. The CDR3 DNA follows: TGTGCCAGCAGTTTAGTAGGGACAGGGGGCGGAGAGCAGTACTTC. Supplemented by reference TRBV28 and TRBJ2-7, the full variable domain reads DVKVTQSSRYLVKRTGEKVFLECVQDMDHENMFWYRQDPGLGLRLIYFSYDVKMKEKGDIPEGYSVSREKKERFSLILESASTNQTSMYLCASSLVGTGGGEQYFGPGTRLTVT.

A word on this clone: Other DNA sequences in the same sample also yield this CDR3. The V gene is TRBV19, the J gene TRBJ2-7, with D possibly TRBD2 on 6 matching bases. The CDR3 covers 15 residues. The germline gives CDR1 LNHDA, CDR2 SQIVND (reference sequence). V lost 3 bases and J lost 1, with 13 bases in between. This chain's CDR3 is CASSIAGTGSYEQYF. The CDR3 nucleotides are TGTGCCAGTAGTATCGCCGGGACTGGATCCTACGAGCAGTACTTC.

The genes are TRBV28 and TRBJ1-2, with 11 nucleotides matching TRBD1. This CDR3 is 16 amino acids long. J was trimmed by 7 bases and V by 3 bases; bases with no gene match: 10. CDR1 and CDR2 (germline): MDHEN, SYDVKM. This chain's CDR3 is CASSFRRTGGYLGYTF. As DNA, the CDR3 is TGTGCCAGCAGTTTTCGCCGGACAGGGGGCTATCTTGGCTACACCTTC.

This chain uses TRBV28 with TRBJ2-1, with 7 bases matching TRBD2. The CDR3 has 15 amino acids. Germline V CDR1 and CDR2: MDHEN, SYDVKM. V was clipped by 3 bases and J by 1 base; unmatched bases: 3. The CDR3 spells CASSLGGGSYNEQFF. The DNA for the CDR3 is TGTGCCAGCAGTTTGGGCGGGGGATCCTACAATGAGCAGTTCTTC. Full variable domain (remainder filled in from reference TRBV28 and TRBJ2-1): DVKVTQSSRYLVKRTGEKVFLECVQDMDHENMFWYRQDPGLGLRLIYFSYDVKMKEKGDIPEGYSVSREKKERFSLILESASTNQTSMYLCASSLGGGSYNEQFFGPGTRLTVL.

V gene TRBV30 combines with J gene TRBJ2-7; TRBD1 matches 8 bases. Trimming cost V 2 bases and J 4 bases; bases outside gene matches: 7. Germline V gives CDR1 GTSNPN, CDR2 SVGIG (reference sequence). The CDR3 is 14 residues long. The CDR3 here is CAWSRTGGRYEQYF. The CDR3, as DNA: TGTGCCTGGAGTAGAACAGGGGGGCGGTACGAGCAGTACTTC. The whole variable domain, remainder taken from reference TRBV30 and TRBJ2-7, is SQTIHQWPATLVQPVGSPLSLECTVEGTSNPNLYWYRQAAGRGLQLLFYSVGIGQISSEVPQNLSASRPQDRQFILSSKKLLLSDSGFYLCAWSRTGGRYEQYFGPGTRLTVT.

CDR3: CASSETGSNQPQHF. The CDR3, as DNA: TGCGCCAGCAGTGAGACAGGTAGCAATCAGCCCCAGCATTTT. The chain couples TRBV10-2 to TRBJ1-5; D is possibly TRBD1 (5 bases). V lost 2 bases and J 0 bases, leaving 5 bases between the germline ends. This CDR3 comprises 14 residues. Germline V gene lookup returns CDR1 WSHSY and CDR2 SAAADI.

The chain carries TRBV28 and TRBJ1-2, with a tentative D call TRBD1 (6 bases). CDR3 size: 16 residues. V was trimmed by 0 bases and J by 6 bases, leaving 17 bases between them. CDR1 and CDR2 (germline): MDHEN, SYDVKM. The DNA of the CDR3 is TGTGCCAGCAGTTTATGGGTGGGGGGGCGCGTCAATGGCTACACCTTC. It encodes CASSLWVGGRVNGYTF.

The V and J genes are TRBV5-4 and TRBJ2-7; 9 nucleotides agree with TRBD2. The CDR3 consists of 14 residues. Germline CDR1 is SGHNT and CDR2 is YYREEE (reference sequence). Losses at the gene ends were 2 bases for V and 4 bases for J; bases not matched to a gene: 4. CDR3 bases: TGTGCCAGCAGCTTTTCTAGCGGGGCATACGAGCAGTACTTC. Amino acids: CASSFSSGAYEQYF.

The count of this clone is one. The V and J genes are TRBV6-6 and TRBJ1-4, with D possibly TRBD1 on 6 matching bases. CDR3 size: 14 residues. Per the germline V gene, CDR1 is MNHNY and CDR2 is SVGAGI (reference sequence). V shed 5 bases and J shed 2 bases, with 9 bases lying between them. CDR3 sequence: CASSTGHTNEKLFF. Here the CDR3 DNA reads TGTGCCAGCAGTACGGGACATACTAATGAAAAACTGTTTTTT.

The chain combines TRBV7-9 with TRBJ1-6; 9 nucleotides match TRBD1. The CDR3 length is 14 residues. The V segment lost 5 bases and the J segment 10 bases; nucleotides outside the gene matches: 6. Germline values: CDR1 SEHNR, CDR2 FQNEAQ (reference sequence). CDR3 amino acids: CASSLGTGNSPLHF. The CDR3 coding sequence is TGTGCCAGCAGCCTCGGGACAGGGAACTCACCCCTCCACTTT.

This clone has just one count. CDR3 sequence: CASVGTYNEQFF. In DNA, the CDR3 is TGCGCCAGCGTGGGCACCTACAATGAGCAGTTCTTC. V usage is TRBV5-1 and J usage is TRBJ2-1, with unresolved D. Germline CDR1 and CDR2: SGHRS and YFSETQ. The CDR3 runs to 12 residues. V shed 7 bases and J shed 2 bases, with 7 bases lying between them.

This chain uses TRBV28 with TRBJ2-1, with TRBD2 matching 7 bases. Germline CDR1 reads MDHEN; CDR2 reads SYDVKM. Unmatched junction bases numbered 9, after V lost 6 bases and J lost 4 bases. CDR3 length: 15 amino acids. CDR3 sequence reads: CASRDTGGGYNEQFF. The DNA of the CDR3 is TGTGCCAGCAGGGACACGGGAGGTGGGTACAATGAGCAGTTCTTC.

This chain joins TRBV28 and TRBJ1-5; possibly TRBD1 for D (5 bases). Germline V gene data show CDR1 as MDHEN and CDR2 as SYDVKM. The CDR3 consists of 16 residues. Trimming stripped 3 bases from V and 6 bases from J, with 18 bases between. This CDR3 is CASSLGGFLMGQPQHF. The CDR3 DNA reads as TGTGCCAGCAGTTTGGGGGGTTTTTTGATGGGTCAGCCCCAGCATTTT.

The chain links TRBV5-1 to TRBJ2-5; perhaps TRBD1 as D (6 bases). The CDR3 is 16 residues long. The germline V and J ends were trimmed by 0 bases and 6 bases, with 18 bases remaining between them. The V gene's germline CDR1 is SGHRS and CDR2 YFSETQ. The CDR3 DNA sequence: TGCGCCAGCAGCTTGGATGGGGGCCCCGTGAGAAAGACCCAGTACTTC. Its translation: CASSLDGGPVRKTQYF.

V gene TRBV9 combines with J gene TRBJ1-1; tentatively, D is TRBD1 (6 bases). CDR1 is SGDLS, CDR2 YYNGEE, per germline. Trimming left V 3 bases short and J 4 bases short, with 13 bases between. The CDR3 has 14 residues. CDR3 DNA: TGTGCCAGCAGCGGAAAAACAGGGTTCACTGAAGCTTTCTTT. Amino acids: CASSGKTGFTEAFF. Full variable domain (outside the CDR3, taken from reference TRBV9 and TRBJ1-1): DSGVTQTPKHLITATGQRVTLRCSPRSGDLSVYWYQQSLDQGLQFLIQYYNGEERAKGNILERFSAQQFPDLHSELNLSSLELGDSALYFCASSGKTGFTEAFFGQGTRLTVV.

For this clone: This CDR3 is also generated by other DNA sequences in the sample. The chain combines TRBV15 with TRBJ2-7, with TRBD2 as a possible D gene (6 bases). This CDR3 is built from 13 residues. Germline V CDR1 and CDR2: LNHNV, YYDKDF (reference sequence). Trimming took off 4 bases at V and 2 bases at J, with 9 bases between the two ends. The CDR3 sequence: CATSTRGTYEQYF. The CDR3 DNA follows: TGTGCCACCAGCACACGGGGGACCTACGAGCAGTACTTC.

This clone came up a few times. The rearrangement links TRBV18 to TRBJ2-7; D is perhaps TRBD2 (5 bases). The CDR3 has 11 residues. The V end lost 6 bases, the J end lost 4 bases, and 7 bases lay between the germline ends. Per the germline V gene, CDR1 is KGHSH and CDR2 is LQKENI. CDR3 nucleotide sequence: TGTGCCAGCTCTCCGGGGTACGAGCAGTACTTC. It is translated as CASSPGYEQYF.

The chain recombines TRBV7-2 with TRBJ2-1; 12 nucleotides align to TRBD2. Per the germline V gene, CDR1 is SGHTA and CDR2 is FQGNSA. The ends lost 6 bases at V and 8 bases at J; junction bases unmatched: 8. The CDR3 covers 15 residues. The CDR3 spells CASRTTSGSGDEQFF. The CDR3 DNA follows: TGTGCCAGCAGAACGACTAGCGGGAGCGGCGATGAGCAGTTCTTC.

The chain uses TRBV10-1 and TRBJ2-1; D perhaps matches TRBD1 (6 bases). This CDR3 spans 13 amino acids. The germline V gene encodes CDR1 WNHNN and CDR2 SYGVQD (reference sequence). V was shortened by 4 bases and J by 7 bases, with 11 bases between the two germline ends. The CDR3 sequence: CASSGMRGNEQFF. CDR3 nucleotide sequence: TGCGCCAGCAGTGGGATGAGGGGGAATGAGCAGTTCTTC.

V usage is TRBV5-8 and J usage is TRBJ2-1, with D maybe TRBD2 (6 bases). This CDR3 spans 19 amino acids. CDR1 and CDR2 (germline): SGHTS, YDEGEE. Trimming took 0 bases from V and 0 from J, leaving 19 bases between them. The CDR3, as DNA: TGTGCCAGCAGCTTGGAACTGACGAGCGGGCTTGGCTCCTACAATGAGCAGTTCTTC. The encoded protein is CASSLELTSGLGSYNEQFF. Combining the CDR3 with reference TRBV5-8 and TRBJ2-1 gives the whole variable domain EAGVTQSPTHLIKTRGQQATLRCSPISGHTSVYWYQQALGLGLQFLLWYDEGEERNRGNFPPRFSGRQFPNYSSELNVNALELEDSALYLCASSLELTSGLGSYNEQFFGPGTRLTVL.